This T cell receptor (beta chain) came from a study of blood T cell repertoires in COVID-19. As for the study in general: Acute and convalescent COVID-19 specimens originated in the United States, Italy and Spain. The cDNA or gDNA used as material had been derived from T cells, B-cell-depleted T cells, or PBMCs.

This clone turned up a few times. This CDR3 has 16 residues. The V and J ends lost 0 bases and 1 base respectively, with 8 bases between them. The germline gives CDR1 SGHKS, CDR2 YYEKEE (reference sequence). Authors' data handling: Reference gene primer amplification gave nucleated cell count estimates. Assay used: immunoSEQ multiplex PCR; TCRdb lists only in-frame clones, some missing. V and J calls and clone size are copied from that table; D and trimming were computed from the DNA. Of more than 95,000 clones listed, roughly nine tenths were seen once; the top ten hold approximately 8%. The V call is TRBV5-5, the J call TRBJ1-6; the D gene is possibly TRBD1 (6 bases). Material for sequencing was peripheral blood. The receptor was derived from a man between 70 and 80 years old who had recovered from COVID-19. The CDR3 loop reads CASSLEGGSYNSPLHF. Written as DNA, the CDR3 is TGTGCCAGCAGCTTGGAAGGGGGTTCCTATAATTCACCCCTCCACTTT.